This T cell receptor (beta chain) was sequenced in a study of cytomegalovirus exposure and HLA in healthy donors (dated by TCRdb to 2016 to 2017). Study-level background: An earlier analysis of roughly 570 of the donors reported 276 Gb of sequence data and around 100 million unique TCR beta sequences obtained from some 170 million T cells. Roughly 300 gigabases of sequencing data and around 85 million unique TCR sequences made up an early release that covered 500 to 650 HLA-typed donors. Of the roughly 400 genotyped donors, 70% to 90% were placed in the genetic ancestry cluster associated with self-reported Caucasian donors. The study aimed to test whether cataloging public T cell receptors could reveal signatures of past pathogen exposure. The study used immunosequencing to profile the T cell repertoires of several hundred subjects and linked those repertoires to cytomegalovirus serostatus. Besides the first cohort of around 670 subjects, a separate validation cohort made up of 120 different subjects was used. The study combined high-throughput TCR immunosequencing, statistical association of individual TCRs with disease status, and machine learning to predict cytomegalovirus infection status. To study patterns of TCR occurrence, a later analysis re-analyzed previously published TCR beta repertoires from around 660 donors and added high-resolution HLA genotyping. In the later analysis, no new phenotypic data were used to find candidate immune exposures; instead, reliance was placed on TCR beta sequences and their occurrence across donors. In an earlier analysis of about 590 of the donors, high-throughput TCR beta sequencing was used to judge whether each TCR beta V gene segment behaved as functional or pseudogenic. Donor age, sex, ethnicity and CMV serostatus were collected together with the repertoire data. A later genetic analysis used genome-wide SNP genotypes for about three fifths of the roughly 700 donors, treating that subset as a discovery cohort. Every discovery cohort repertoire had been produced on one sequencing platform. HLA typing covered class I and class II loci at four-digit resolution. The number of donors typed differed by locus, with roughly 620-630 for A, B, C, DRB1 and DQB1, around 520 for DQA1, 600 to 610 for DPA1, and some 440 for DPB1. Four or five DR-DQ haplotypes were treated as single units for association and clustering because of strong linkage in the cohort. On average, 235,054 unique TCR beta nucleotide sequences were sequenced per donor among a few hundred genotyped donors of the cohort, with roughly 18% of those sequences being non-productive. General findings and caveats noted by the study authors: This cohort had only TCR beta chains sequenced, and the lack of alpha or paired-chain data limited which features could be detected. The study gave a list of 150 to 200 TCR beta chains associated with cytomegalovirus. Because some donors lacked HLA typing at each locus, the association tests relied only on the typed subset. When HLA alleles, especially DR and DQ, strongly co-occurred, TCR associations were difficult to assign to individual alleles. According to the authors, the approach could potentially be generalized to other disease states and immunological phenotypes. In a later analysis, TCR association rates were found to vary across HLA loci, with the most associated TCRs seen for DRB1 alleles and the fewest for HLA-C alleles. Because counts were too low, seventeen rarely observed V segments, including chromosome 9 orphons, were excluded from the earlier analysis of around 640 of the donors. Immune exposure information for the cohort was limited to CMV serostatus. Because the 87-base-pair reads could not distinguish some IMGT-functional V segments, including TRBV6-2 and TRBV6-3, those segments were excluded. A later analysis found that most CMV-associated TCR beta chains appeared HLA-restricted, with HLA associations seemingly driven largely by CMV exposure. The sequencing pipeline was judged likely to have produced a cluster of highly shared sequence variants as a technical artifact. In vitro tests confirmed that a few of the cytomegalovirus-associated TCR beta chains recognize cytomegalovirus antigens. Linkage disequilibrium might explain the correlated functional status among segregating V segments, but an unknown experimental factor could not be excluded. According to a later genetic analysis, donors in an Asian-associated ancestry cluster had fewer N-insertions in productive TCRs than the roughly 700-donor mean. In a later genetic analysis, a missense DCLRE1C variant was associated with V-gene and J-gene trimming of TCR beta chains, and the association was replicated in an independent cohort. In a later analysis, several top co-occurrence clusters were reported to appear linked to parvovirus B19, influenza, CMV and Epstein-Barr virus. In a later analysis, HLA-associated TCR beta chains showed more clonal expansion and lower generation probabilities than non-associated chains that were equally common. The classifier was reported to diagnose cytomegalovirus status with high specificity and sensitivity in both the original and validation cohorts. At a false discovery rate of 0.05, a later analysis linked some 18,000 TCR beta sequences to specific HLA alleles. Presence/absence analyses assumed roughly uniform sequencing depth across donors, an assumption that may not hold. Across donors, most TCR sequences were observed very rarely, whereas some public TCRs were present in many individuals. A further reported finding was that TCR beta sequences accurately predicted the HLA-A and HLA-B alleles for most subjects in the first cohort. An earlier analysis of approximately 570 of the donors showed that most TCR beta V segments appeared in productive rearrangements either about 90% or about 30% of the time, which broadly matched IMGT annotations.

In total, fewer than 750 healthy bone marrow donors made up the cohort. At the time of sampling, every cohort member was nominally healthy, though immune exposures that went unrecorded were likely present. The donor was CMV seronegative and was included in the group of approximately 350 seronegative cohort members. A peripheral blood sample was provided by each donor, and peripheral blood mononuclear cells were used for TCR beta sequencing. Genomic DNA was extracted from the blood cell samples with the Qiagen DNeasy Blood Extraction Kit. This clone has just a few counts. Its antigen remains unidentified. It has no much larger one-base neighbor in the sample; base qualities were not kept. The library was generated by the immunoSEQ multiplex PCR assay. A mixture of 60 forward primers for TCR Vbeta segments and 13 reverse primers for TCR Jbeta segments was used in the multiplex PCR. The CDR3 region of rearranged TCR beta genes was amplified from genomic DNA with a multiplex PCR assay. Amplified TCR beta libraries were sequenced as 87-base-pair reads on the Illumina HiSeq System. The authors' analysis ran thus. A later analysis counted tens of millions of unique TCR beta chains across the 700 or so repertoires, and around 9.9 million of these chains were shared by at least two donors. Raw reads were error-corrected and collapsed into unique sequences with a nearest-neighbor algorithm that merged closely related sequences to remove PCR and sequencing errors. To assign V, D and J gene segments, CDR3 sequences were aligned to IMGT reference sequences. For a sequence to be retained, a match of at least six nucleotides was required to both a V gene segment and a J gene segment. A rearrangement counted as productive if the CDR3 had no stop codons and remained in frame with V and J, and every other rearrangement counted as non-productive. CDR3 was defined by IMGT convention, running from the second conserved V-encoded cysteine to the conserved J-encoded phenylalanine. The earlier analysis of 500 to 750 of the donors excluded any sequence lacking an unambiguous match to a single V gene segment. An earlier analysis of roughly 590 of the donors called V segments functional above 56.7% productive rearrangements and segregating when the between-donor standard deviation exceeded 5%. A statistical classification framework was built for diagnosing cytomegalovirus status from the catalog of TCR beta chain sequences. In a later analysis, V and J genes were assigned by comparing TCR nucleotide sequences against IMGT/GENE-DB human TR gene sequences. In a later analysis, CDR3 sequences and most-parsimonious VDJ recombination scenarios were assigned using the TCRdist pipeline. In a later analysis, each TCR beta chain was defined by its CDR3 amino acid sequence together with its V-gene family, and reads lacking a unique V-gene family were excluded. In a later analysis, fewer than 600 highly shared, low-generation-probability nucleotide sequences were removed to address suspected cross-contamination and a sequencing artifact. For each public chain, a later analysis derived a clonal expansion index from normalized ranks of inferred template counts within each repertoire. A later analysis computed generation probabilities with a VDJ recombination model fitted to out-of-frame rearrangements, and checked the results against IGoR. In a later analysis, TCR-TCR, TCR-HLA and TCR-CMV co-occurrence was scored with hypergeometric tests, and a repertoire-size bias correction was applied to TCR pairs. In a later analysis, false discovery rates were estimated by permuting HLA or CMV assignments 20 times. A later analysis grouped co-occurring TCRs with DBSCAN, adding TCRdist sequence similarity when clustering within HLA-allele-positive subsets. Repertoires with fewer than 30,000 or more than 120,000 public chains, plus five repertoires with anomalous nucleotide sharing, were excluded from co-occurrence clustering. TCRdb provides this immuneACCESS table in a form limited to in-frame rearrangements. Some clones are lacking; in checked studies, under half of them reflect an unresolved V gene, and why the rest are absent is not known. V, J and clone size reflect that table, while D and trimming were determined from the DNA. In all, the sample holds more than 65,000 clones, and nearly 80% of those were seen once. About 6% of the sample rests with the top ten.

The V and J ends are trimmed by 3 bases and 1 base, leaving 6 bases between them. From its cysteine to its phenylalanine, the CDR3 spans 13 amino acids. The retained sequence is limited to the CDR3, 39 bases, with the frame set at the first base. In this chain, TRBV23-1 is recombined with TRBJ1-1, with no reliable assignment of the D segment. TRBV23-1 is an ORF, with its function uncertain. The sequenced material came from PBMCs. The receptor was derived from a female donor in good health and CMV-seronegative. The CDR3 sequence is CASSQGGNTEAFF. The DNA sequence reads TGCGCCAGCAGTCAGGGAGGGAACACTGAAGCTTTCTTT.